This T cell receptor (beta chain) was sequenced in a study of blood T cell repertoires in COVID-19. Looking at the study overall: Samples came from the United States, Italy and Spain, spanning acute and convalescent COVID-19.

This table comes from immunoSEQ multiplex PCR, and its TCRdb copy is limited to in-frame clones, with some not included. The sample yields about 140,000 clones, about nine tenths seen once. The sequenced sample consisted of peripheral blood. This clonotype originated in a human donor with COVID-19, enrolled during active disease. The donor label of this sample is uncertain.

CDR3 loop: CASSFSIKETQYF. In nucleotides, the CDR3 is TGCGCCAGCAGCTTTAGCATCAAAGAGACCCAGTACTTC. The chain has TRBV5-1 and TRBJ2-5, with D unresolved. This CDR3 has 13 amino acids. V was cut by 2 bases and J by 3 bases, with 8 bases left in between. Germline CDR1 SGHRS, CDR2 YFSETQ. Combining the CDR3 with reference TRBV5-1 and TRBJ2-5 gives the whole variable domain KAGVTQTPRYLIKTRGQQVTLSCSPISGHRSVSWYQQTPGQGLQFLFEYFSETQRNKGNFPGRFSGRQFSNSRSEMNVSTLELGDSALYLCASSFSIKETQYFGPGTRLLVL.